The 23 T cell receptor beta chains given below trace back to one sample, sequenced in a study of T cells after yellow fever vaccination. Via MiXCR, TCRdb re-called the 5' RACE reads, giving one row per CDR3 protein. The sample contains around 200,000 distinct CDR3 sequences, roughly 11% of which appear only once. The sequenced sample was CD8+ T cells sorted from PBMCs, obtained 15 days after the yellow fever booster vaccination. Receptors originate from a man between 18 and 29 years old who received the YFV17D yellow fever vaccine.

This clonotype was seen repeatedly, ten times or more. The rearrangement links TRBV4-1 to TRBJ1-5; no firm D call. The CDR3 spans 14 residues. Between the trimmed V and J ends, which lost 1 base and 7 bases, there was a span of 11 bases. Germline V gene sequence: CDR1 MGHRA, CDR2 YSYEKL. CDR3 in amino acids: CASSQAPGGQPQHF. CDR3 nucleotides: TGCGCCAGCAGCCAAGCTCCGGGAGGCCAGCCCCAGCATTTT.

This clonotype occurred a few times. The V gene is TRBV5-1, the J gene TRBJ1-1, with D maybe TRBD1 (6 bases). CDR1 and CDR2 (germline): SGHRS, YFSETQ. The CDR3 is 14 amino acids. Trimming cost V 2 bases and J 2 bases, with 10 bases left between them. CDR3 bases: TGCGCCAGCAGCTTCCGGGACACTAACACTGAAGCTTTCTTT. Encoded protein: CASSFRDTNTEAFF.

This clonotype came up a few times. The CDR3 region has the DNA TGTGCCAGCAGCCCGCCCGCGTCCTACGAGCAGTACGTC. This codes for CASSPPASYEQYV. The V gene is TRBV7-9, the J gene TRBJ2-7; D unclear. The germline V gene has CDR1 SEHNR and CDR2 FQNEAQ (reference sequence). Trimming shortened V by 5 bases and J by 1 base, and 9 bases separated the two germline ends. The CDR3 length is 13 residues.

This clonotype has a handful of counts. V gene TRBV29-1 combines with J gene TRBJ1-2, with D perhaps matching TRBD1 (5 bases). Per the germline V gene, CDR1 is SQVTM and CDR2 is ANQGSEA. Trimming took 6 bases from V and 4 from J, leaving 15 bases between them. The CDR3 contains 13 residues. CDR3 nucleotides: TGCAGCGTACAGTCAGGGTCTCCCTATGGCTACACCTTC. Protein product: CSVQSGSPYGYTF.

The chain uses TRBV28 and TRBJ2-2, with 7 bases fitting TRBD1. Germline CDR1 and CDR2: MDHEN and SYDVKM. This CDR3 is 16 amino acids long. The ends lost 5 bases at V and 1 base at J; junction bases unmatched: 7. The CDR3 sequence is CASSPLDRENTGELFF. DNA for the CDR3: TGTGCCAGCAGTCCCCTCGACAGGGAGAACACCGGGGAGCTGTTTTTT.

Here the CDR3 reads CASSLPPGQGRGAFF. As DNA, the CDR3 is TGTGCCAGCAGTTTACCGCCGGGACAAGGAAGAGGAGCTTTCTTT. This chain uses TRBV28 with TRBJ1-1, with D perhaps TRBD1 (6 bases). CDR1 and CDR2 (germline): MDHEN, SYDVKM. This CDR3 is 15 amino acids long. V lost 2 bases, J lost 10 bases, and 20 bases lay in between.

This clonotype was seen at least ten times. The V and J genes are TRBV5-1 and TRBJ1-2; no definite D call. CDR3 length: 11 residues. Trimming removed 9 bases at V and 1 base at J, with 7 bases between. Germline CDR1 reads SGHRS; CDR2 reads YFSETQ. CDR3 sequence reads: CAIQDNYGYTF. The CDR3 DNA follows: TGCGCCATCCAGGATAACTATGGCTACACCTTC.

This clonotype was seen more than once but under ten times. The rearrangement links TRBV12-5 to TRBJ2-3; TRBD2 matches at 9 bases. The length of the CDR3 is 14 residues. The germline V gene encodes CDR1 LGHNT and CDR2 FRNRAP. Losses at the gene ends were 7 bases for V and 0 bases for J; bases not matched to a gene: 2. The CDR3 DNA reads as TGTGCTAGTGCGGCGGGGGGGAGCACAGATACGCAGTATTTT. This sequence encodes CASAAGGSTDTQYF.

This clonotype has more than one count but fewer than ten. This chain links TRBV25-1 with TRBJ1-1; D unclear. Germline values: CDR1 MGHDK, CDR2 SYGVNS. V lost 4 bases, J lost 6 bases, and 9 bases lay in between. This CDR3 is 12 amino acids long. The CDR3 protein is CASSASWAEAFF. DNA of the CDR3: TGTGCCAGCAGTGCCAGTTGGGCTGAAGCTTTCTTT.

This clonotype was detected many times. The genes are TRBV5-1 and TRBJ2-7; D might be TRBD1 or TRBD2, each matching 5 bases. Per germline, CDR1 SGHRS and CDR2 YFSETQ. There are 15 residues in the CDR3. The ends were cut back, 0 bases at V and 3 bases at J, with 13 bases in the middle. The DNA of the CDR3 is TGCGCCAGCAGCTTGGGGGCAGGGAGCCTCTACGAGCAGTACTTC. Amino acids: CASSLGAGSLYEQYF. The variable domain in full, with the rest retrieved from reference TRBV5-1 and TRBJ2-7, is KAGVTQTPRYLIKTRGQQVTLSCSPISGHRSVSWYQQTPGQGLQFLFEYFSETQRNKGNFPGRFSGRQFSNSRSEMNVSTLELGDSALYLCASSLGAGSLYEQYFGPGTRLTVT.

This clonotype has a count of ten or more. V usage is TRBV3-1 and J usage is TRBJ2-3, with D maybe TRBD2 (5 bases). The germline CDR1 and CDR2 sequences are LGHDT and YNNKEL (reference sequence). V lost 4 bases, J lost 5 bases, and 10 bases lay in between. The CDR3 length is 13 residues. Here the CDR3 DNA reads TGTGCCAGCAGCCCGGGATCCGGAGATACGCAGTATTTT. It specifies CASSPGSGDTQYF.

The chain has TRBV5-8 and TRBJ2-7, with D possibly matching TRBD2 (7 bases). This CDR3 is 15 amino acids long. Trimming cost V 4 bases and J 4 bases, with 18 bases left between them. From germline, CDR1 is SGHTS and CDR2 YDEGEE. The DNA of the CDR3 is TGTGCCAGCAGCCCGGGGGGCAGGGGATATTACGAGCAGTACTTC. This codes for CASSPGGRGYYEQYF.

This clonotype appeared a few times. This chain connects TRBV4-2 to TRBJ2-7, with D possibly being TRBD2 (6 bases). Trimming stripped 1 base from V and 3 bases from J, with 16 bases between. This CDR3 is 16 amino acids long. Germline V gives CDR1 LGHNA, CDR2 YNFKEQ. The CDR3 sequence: CASSQGGLGGLYEQYF. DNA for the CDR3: TGTGCCAGCAGCCAAGGTGGCCTCGGGGGTCTCTACGAGCAGTACTTC.

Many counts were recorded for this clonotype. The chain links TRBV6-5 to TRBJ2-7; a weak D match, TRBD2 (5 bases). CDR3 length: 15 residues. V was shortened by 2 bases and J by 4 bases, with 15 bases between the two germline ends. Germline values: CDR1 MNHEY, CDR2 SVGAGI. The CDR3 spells CASSYGASSQYEQYF. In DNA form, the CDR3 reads TGTGCCAGCAGTTACGGCGCTAGCAGTCAATACGAGCAGTACTTC.

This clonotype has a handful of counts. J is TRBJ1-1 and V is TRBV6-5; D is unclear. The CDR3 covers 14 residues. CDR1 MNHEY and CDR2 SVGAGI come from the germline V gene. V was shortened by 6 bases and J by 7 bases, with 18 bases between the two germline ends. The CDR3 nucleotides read TGTGCCAGCAGCCTCGCCTCTCATAGCATTGAAGCTTTCTTT. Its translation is CASSLASHSIEAFF.

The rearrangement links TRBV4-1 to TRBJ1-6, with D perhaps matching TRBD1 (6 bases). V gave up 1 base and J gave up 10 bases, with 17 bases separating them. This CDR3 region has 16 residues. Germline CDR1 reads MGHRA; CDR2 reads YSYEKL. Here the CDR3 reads CASSQVAGAEFSPLHF. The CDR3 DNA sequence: TGCGCCAGCAGCCAAGTTGCAGGGGCCGAATTCTCACCCCTCCACTTT.

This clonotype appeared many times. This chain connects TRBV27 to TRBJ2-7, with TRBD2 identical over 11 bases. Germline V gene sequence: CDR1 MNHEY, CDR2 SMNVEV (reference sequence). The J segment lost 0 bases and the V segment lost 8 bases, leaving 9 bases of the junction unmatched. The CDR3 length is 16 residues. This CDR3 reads CASASGLAGGSYEQYV. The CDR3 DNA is TGTGCCAGCGCATCCGGGCTAGCGGGGGGCTCCTACGAGCAGTACGTC.

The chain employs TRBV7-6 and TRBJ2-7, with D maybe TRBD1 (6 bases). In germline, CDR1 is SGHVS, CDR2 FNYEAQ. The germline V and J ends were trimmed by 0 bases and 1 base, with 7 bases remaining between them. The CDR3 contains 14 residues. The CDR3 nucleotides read TGTGCCAGCAGCTTAGCGAGGGGGTCCTACGAGCAGTACGTC. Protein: CASSLARGSYEQYV.

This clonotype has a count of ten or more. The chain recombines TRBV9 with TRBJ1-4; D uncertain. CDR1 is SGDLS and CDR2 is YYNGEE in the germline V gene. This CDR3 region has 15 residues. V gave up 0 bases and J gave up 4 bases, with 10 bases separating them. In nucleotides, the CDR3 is TGTGCCAGCAGCGTAGGAGGCCGGCATAATGAAAAACTGTTTTTT. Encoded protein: CASSVGGRHNEKLFF. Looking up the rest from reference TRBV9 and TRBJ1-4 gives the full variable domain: DSGVTQTPKHLITATGQRVTLRCSPRSGDLSVYWYQQSLDQGLQFLIQYYNGEERAKGNILERFSAQQFPDLHSELNLSSLELGDSALYFCASSVGGRHNEKLFFGSGTQLSVL.

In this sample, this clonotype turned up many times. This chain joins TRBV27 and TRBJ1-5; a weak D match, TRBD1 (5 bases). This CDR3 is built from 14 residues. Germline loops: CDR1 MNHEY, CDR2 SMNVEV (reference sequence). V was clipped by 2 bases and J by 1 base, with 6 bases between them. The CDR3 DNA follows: TGTGCCAGCAGTTTAGGGGGAAGCAATCAGCCCCAGCATTTT. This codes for CASSLGGSNQPQHF.

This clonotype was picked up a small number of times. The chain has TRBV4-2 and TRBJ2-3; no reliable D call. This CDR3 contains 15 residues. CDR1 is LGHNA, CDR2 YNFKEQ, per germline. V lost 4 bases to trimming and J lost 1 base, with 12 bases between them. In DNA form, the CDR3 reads TGTGCCAGCAGCCCCTCCCCCTTGGGCACAGATACGCAGTATTTT. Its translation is CASSPSPLGTDTQYF.

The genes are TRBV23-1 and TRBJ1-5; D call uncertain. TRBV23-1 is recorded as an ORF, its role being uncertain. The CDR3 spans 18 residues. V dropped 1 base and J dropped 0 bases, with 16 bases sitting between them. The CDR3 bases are TGCGCCAGCAGTCAATGGCGGTCTATCCCAATTAGCAATCAGCCCCAGCATTTT. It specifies CASSQWRSIPISNQPQHF.

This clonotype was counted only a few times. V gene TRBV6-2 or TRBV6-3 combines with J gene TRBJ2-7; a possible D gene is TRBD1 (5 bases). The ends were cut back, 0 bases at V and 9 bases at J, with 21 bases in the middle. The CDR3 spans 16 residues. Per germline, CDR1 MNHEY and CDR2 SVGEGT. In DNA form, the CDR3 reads TGTGCCAGCAGTTACTCGTTGACAGCCCTTGAGTGGAGGCAGTACTTC. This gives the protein CASSYSLTALEWRQYF.